A single sample is the source of the 14 T cell receptor beta chains below, sequenced in a study of shared clonotypes between healthy human individuals. Using immunoSEQ multiplex PCR, the repertoire was profiled, and TCRdb retains in-frame clones only, with some absent. The data hold some 1 million clones, with 65% to 75% observed a single time. The material sequenced was memory CD4+ T cells sorted from blood. Regarding subset: CD45RA-negative fraction. These TCRs come from a man younger than 35 in good health.

V is TRBV5-1 and J is TRBJ2-6, with TRBD1 identical over 9 bases. V was clipped by 4 bases and J by 1 base; unmatched bases: 6. Looked up from germline, CDR1 is SGHRS and CDR2 is YFSETQ. The CDR3 sequence is 17 residues long. The CDR3 DNA is TGCGCCAGCAGCCGTGCACAGGGGGCGTCTGGGGCCAACGTCCTGACTTTC. Its protein is CASSRAQGASGANVLTF.

This chain links TRBV19 with TRBJ1-6; unclear D gene. Per the germline V gene, CDR1 is LNHDA and CDR2 is SQIVND (reference sequence). The CDR3 spans 17 residues. V lost 4 bases and J 6 bases, leaving 19 bases between the germline ends. The CDR3 region is CASSTLPGEVSNSPLHF. The CDR3 coding sequence is TGTGCCAGTAGTACACTCCCCGGGGAGGTAAGTAATTCACCCCTCCACTTT.

The chain couples TRBV5-1 to TRBJ1-2; D is unresolved. The CDR3 spans 14 residues. Looked up from germline, CDR1 is SGHRS and CDR2 is YFSETQ. V was shortened by 4 bases and J by 3 bases, with 13 bases between the two germline ends. The CDR3 nucleotides are TGCGCCAGCAGCCTAGTGGACGGCTACTATGGCTACACCTTC. It encodes CASSLVDGYYGYTF.

This chain uses TRBV30 with TRBJ1-5; D uncertain. The germline CDR1 and CDR2 sequences are GTSNPN and SVGIG (reference sequence). This CDR3 contains 17 residues. V was pared by 1 base and J by 0 bases, with 16 bases between. DNA of the CDR3: TGTGCCTGGAGTGCCTCCAGGACTCTTTATAGCAATCAGCCCCAGCATTTT. It is translated as CAWSASRTLYSNQPQHF.

This clone was seen a few times. This chain uses TRBV5-1 with TRBJ1-6, with a possible D match to TRBD1 (5 bases). CDR3 size: 15 residues. Germline V gene data show CDR1 as SGHRS and CDR2 as YFSETQ. Trimming took 0 bases from V and 6 from J, leaving 10 bases between them. The CDR3 loop is CASSLARQPNSPLHF. The CDR3 region has the DNA TGCGCCAGCAGCTTGGCCAGACAGCCTAATTCACCCCTCCACTTT.

The rearrangement uses TRBV6-6 and TRBJ2-7; 7 nucleotides agree with TRBD2. There are 12 residues in the CDR3. V was pared by 5 bases and J by 7 bases, with 5 bases of the junction left unmatched. Germline V gene lookup returns CDR1 MNHNY and CDR2 SVGAGI (reference sequence). The CDR3 protein is CASSELAEEQYF. DNA for the CDR3: TGTGCCAGCAGTGAGCTAGCGGAAGAGCAGTACTTC.

The rearrangement uses TRBV5-4 and TRBJ1-5; TRBD1 matches at 7 bases. The CDR3 totals 14 residues. Trimming took 4 bases from V and 4 from J; bases not matched to a gene: 5. Germline V gene lookup returns CDR1 SGHNT and CDR2 YYREEE (reference sequence). The CDR3 reads CASSQGDRNQPQHF. CDR3 nucleotides: TGTGCCAGCAGCCAAGGGGACAGAAATCAGCCCCAGCATTTT.

This clone was seen a handful of times. This CDR3 is also generated by other DNA sequences in the sample. This chain links TRBV19 with TRBJ2-2, with 8 bases identical to TRBD1. The CDR3 has 14 amino acids. Germline V gene lookup returns CDR1 LNHDA and CDR2 SQIVND (reference sequence). The trim removed 8 bases at V and 4 bases at J, leaving 6 bases unmatched. CDR3 bases: TGTGCCAGTCGGGGTACAGGGGGCACCGGGGAGCTGTTTTTT. Protein sequence: CASRGTGGTGELFF.

The CDR3 protein is CAWSPLRGTEAFF. In DNA, the CDR3 is TGTGCCTGGAGTCCCCTGCGGGGCACTGAAGCTTTCTTT. The chain uses TRBV30 and TRBJ1-1, with no clear D. V shed 2 bases and J shed 4 bases, with 11 bases lying between them. The CDR3 sequence is 13 residues long. Germline lookup yields CDR1 GTSNPN and CDR2 SVGIG (reference sequence).

This chain connects TRBV5-8 to TRBJ2-5, with D possibly matching TRBD1 (5 bases). Per germline, CDR1 SGHTS and CDR2 YDEGEE. The CDR3 consists of 14 residues. V was cut by 0 bases and J by 5 bases, with 11 bases left in between. The CDR3: CASSLALSGETQYF. CDR3 nucleotides: TGTGCCAGCAGCTTGGCACTATCAGGGGAGACCCAGTACTTC.

The chain is built from TRBV9 and TRBJ2-7; 7 bases are shared with TRBD1. Losses at the gene ends were 6 bases for V and 0 bases for J; bases not matched to a gene: 6. The germline gives CDR1 SGDLS, CDR2 YYNGEE. The CDR3 has 14 amino acids. The CDR3 coding sequence is TGTGCCAGCACCCCGACAGGGAACTCCTACGAGCAGTACTTC. Protein: CASTPTGNSYEQYF.

The chain links TRBV5-6 to TRBJ2-4; D might be TRBD1 or TRBD2, each matching 5 bases. V was shortened by 0 bases and J by 16 bases, with 14 bases between the two germline ends. CDR3 length: 12 residues. Germline loops: CDR1 SGHDT, CDR2 YYEEEE. The CDR3 sequence is CASSLAGGPSYF. CDR3 nucleotides: TGTGCCAGCAGCTTGGCTGGGGGACCGAGTTACTTC.

This clone was seen a handful of times. This chain uses TRBV29-1 with TRBJ2-1, with D possibly being TRBD2 (5 bases). Per the germline V gene, CDR1 is SQVTM and CDR2 is ANQGSEA. This CDR3 region has 12 residues. V shed 7 bases and J shed 5 bases, with 12 bases lying between them. This CDR3 is CSADGLNNEQFF. The CDR3 nucleotides read TGCAGCGCCGACGGACTCAACAATGAGCAGTTCTTC.

CDR3 in DNA: TGTGCCAGTGAAAGGACAGGATCTAACTATGGCTACACCTTC. This codes for CASERTGSNYGYTF. The chain carries TRBV19 and TRBJ1-2; 7 bases line up with TRBD1. This CDR3 spans 14 amino acids. The trim removed 8 bases at V and 0 bases at J, leaving 6 bases unmatched. Germline CDR1 and CDR2: LNHDA and SQIVND (reference sequence). Combining the CDR3 with reference TRBV19 and TRBJ1-2 gives the whole variable domain DGGITQSPKYLFRKEGQNVTLSCEQNLNHDAMYWYRQDPGQGLRLIYYSQIVNDFQKGDIAEGYSVSREKKESFPLTVTSAQKNPTAFYLCASERTGSNYGYTFGSGTRLTVV.